The 5 T cell receptor beta chains presented below share a single source sample, sequenced in a study of radiotherapy plus CTLA-4 blockade in lung cancer. Repertoires were generated with immunoSEQ multiplex PCR, while TCRdb's copy carries only in-frame clones and drops some. This sample yields 90,000 or so clones, of which less than 90% are seen a single time; 0.75% to 0.85% belongs to the top ten. Sequenced material: peripheral blood, taken from a patient treated with radiotherapy plus ipilimumab. Receptors were obtained from a human donor with non-small cell lung cancer who had stable disease on radiotherapy plus ipilimumab.

The chain carries TRBV28 and TRBJ2-5, with D uncertain. Germline CDR1 reads MDHEN; CDR2 reads SYDVKM. Trimming took off 8 bases at V and 2 bases at J, with 9 bases between the two ends. The CDR3 covers 12 residues. The CDR3 DNA sequence: TGTGCCAGCTGGAGCACTCAAGAGACCCAGTACTTC. It translates to CASWSTQETQYF.

The rearrangement links TRBV7-9 to TRBJ2-7; D may be TRBD1 (5 bases). This CDR3 has 15 amino acids. CDR1 is SEHNR, CDR2 FQNEAQ, per germline (reference sequence). Trimming cost V 5 bases and J 0 bases, with 14 bases left between them. The CDR3 DNA follows: TGTGCCAGCAGCCGAACCCGAGACAGCTCCTACGAGCAGTACTTC. It encodes CASSRTRDSSYEQYF.

V is TRBV28 and J is TRBJ1-5; D may be TRBD1 (6 bases). The ends were cut back, 6 bases at V and 6 bases at J, with 18 bases in the middle. CDR1 and CDR2 from the germline V gene are MDHEN and SYDVKM. CDR3 size: 15 residues. The CDR3 is CASRHNRALGQPQHF. CDR3 coding DNA: TGTGCCAGCAGACATAACAGGGCACTGGGTCAGCCCCAGCATTTT. Complete variable domain (other parts from reference TRBV28 and TRBJ1-5): DVKVTQSSRYLVKRTGEKVFLECVQDMDHENMFWYRQDPGLGLRLIYFSYDVKMKEKGDIPEGYSVSREKKERFSLILESASTNQTSMYLCASRHNRALGQPQHFGDGTRLSIL.

The chain joins TRBV11-2 to TRBJ2-1; D not certain. The CDR3 is 13 amino acids. Trimming took 6 bases from V and 7 from J, leaving 13 bases between them. In germline, CDR1 is SGHAT, CDR2 FQNNGV. Here the CDR3 reads CASRTHGRNEQFF. DNA for the CDR3: TGTGCCAGCAGGACTCACGGACGGAATGAGCAGTTCTTC.

CDR3: CASSAGLENTEAFF. The CDR3 coding sequence is TGTGCCAGCAGCGCCGGACTGGAGAACACTGAAGCTTTCTTT. The genes are TRBV9 and TRBJ1-1; D remains unclear. The CDR3 runs 14 residues. V dropped 3 bases and J dropped 1 base, with 10 bases sitting between them. Germline loops: CDR1 SGDLS, CDR2 YYNGEE.